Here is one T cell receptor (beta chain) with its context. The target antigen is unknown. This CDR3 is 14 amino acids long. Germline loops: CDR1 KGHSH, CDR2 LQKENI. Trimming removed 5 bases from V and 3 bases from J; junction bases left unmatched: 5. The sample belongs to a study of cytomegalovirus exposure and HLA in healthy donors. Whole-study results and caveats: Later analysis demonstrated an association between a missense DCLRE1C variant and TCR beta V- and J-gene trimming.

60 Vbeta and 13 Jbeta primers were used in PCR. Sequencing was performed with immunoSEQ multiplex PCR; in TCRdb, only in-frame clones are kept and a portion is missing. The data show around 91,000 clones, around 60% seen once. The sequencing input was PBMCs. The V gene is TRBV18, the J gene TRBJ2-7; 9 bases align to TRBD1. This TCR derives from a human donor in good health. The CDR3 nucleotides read TGTGCCAGCTCAGACGGGACAGGGAACTACGAGCAGTACTTC. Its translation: CASSDGTGNYEQYF.